The 10 T cell receptor beta chains reported below all come from one sample, sequenced in a study of technical replicates of blood from several donors. Clones were sequenced by immunoSEQ multiplex PCR, and TCRdb holds only the in-frame ones, with some missing. Of some 80,000 clones listed, approximately 97% were seen once; the top ten hold around 0.31%. Sequencing was performed on T cells isolated from PBMCs. These receptors were taken from a human donor in good health.

This chain connects TRBV6-1 to TRBJ1-5; D might be TRBD1 (5 bases). Germline V gene sequence: CDR1 MNHNS, CDR2 SASEGT. Between the trimmed V and J ends, which lost 8 bases and 3 bases, there was a span of 17 bases. This CDR3 region has 15 residues. The CDR3 DNA reads as TGTGCCAGCGTACCACAGCGGGACGTCAATCAGCCCCAGCATTTT. Translation: CASVPQRDVNQPQHF.

CDR3 residues: CASSLIAGTLYEQYF. The CDR3 DNA sequence: TGTGCCAGCAGCTTAATAGCCGGAACACTGTACGAGCAGTACTTC. The gene calls are TRBV7-2 and TRBJ2-7; no clear D. Trimming shortened V by 2 bases and J by 4 bases, and 15 bases separated the two germline ends. This CDR3 has 15 residues. The germline CDR1 and CDR2 sequences are SGHTA and FQGNSA.

The rearrangement joins TRBV2 to TRBJ2-3, with D possibly matching TRBD2 (5 bases). The V end lost 3 bases, the J end lost 6 bases, and 10 bases lay between the germline ends. CDR1 and CDR2 (germline): SNHLY, FYNNEI. This CDR3 has 13 residues. The CDR3 DNA reads TGTGCCAGCAGTGAGGGTGGGAGTGATACGCAGTATTTT. Protein sequence: CASSEGGSDTQYF.

Here the CDR3 DNA reads TGTGCCAGCAGCTTGGAAGCGGGGAGAGACACCATATATTTT. Its protein product is CASSLEAGRDTIYF. This chain uses TRBV5-5 with TRBJ1-3; no reliable D call. Germline V lookup: CDR1 SGHKS, CDR2 YYEKEE (reference sequence). The CDR3 spans 14 residues. V lost 0 bases and J lost 8, with 12 bases in between.

V and J are TRBV9 and TRBJ1-3; D remains unclear. Germline CDR1 is SGDLS and CDR2 is YYNGEE. The CDR3 has 16 amino acids. V gave up 3 bases and J gave up 2 bases, with 15 bases separating them. CDR3 in amino acids: CASSGEQEGPGNTIYF. In DNA form, the CDR3 reads TGTGCCAGCAGCGGGGAGCAAGAAGGCCCTGGAAACACCATATATTTT.

The CDR3, as DNA: TGTGCCAGCAGTGCTTTGCATTGGGACAGGCTAACAGATACGCAGTATTTT. Translated, it gives CASSALHWDRLTDTQYF. The V and J genes are TRBV6-1 and TRBJ2-3; TRBD1 matches 8 bases. The germline V gene encodes CDR1 MNHNS and CDR2 SASEGT. Trimming took 4 bases from V and 3 from J; bases not matched to a gene: 12. The CDR3 contains 17 residues.

V and J are TRBV5-5 and TRBJ1-1, with 8 nucleotides matching TRBD1. Germline V gives CDR1 SGHKS, CDR2 YYEKEE (reference sequence). Germline trimming cut 5 bases from V and 3 bases from J; bases unmatched to any gene: 9. This CDR3 has 15 amino acids. This CDR3 reads CASRPGQALYTEAFF. The CDR3 DNA reads TGTGCCAGCAGACCGGGACAGGCTTTGTACACTGAAGCTTTCTTT. The full variable domain, completed using reference TRBV5-5 and TRBJ1-1, is DAGVTQSPTHLIKTRGQQVTLRCSPISGHKSVSWYQQVLGQGPQFIFQYYEKEERGRGNFPDRFSARQFPNYSSELNVNALLLGDSALYLCASRPGQALYTEAFFGQGTRLTVV.

V gene TRBV19 combines with J gene TRBJ1-1; perhaps TRBD1 as D (6 bases). The CDR3 has 15 amino acids. V was shortened by 5 bases and J by 0 bases, with 13 bases between the two germline ends. Germline values: CDR1 LNHDA, CDR2 SQIVND (reference sequence). The CDR3 spells CASSLQGSLNTEAFF. CDR3 bases: TGTGCCAGTAGTTTGCAGGGGTCGTTGAACACTGAAGCTTTCTTT.

This chain connects TRBV9 to TRBJ1-2; D unresolved. Germline V gene sequence: CDR1 SGDLS, CDR2 YYNGEE. With 0 bases removed from V and 0 bases from J, the gap between germline ends came to 6 bases. The CDR3 runs to 14 residues. The CDR3 coding sequence is TGTGCCAGCAGCGTAGACGGTTCTAACTATGGCTACACCTTC. As protein: CASSVDGSNYGYTF.

This clone was seen only a few times. The chain uses TRBV6-5 and TRBJ1-1; D is ambiguous. Trimming took off 4 bases at V and 6 bases at J, with 15 bases between the two ends. The CDR3 has 14 residues. From germline, CDR1 is MNHEY and CDR2 SVGAGI. As DNA, the CDR3 is TGTGCCAGCAGTTCAGAGCATGGTCGGGCTGAAGCTTTCTTT. Translating it yields CASSSEHGRAEAFF.